Listed here are 11 T cell receptor beta chains from one sample, sequenced in a study of blood T cell repertoires in COVID-19. Here immunoSEQ multiplex PCR was the method, and the copy in TCRdb shows in-frame clones only, minus some. Among about 160,000 clones listed, approximately 84% were seen once. Material: peripheral blood. These TCRs come from a woman between 50 and 59 years old with COVID-19, enrolled during active disease.

The chain recombines TRBV6-5 with TRBJ1-6; 7 bases line up with TRBD1. Losses at the gene ends were 4 bases for V and 10 bases for J; bases not matched to a gene: 7. The CDR3 loop spans 14 amino acids. The V gene's germline CDR1 is MNHEY and CDR2 SVGAGI. CDR3 DNA sequence: TGTGCCAGCAGTTCCTCTGACAGGGACTCACCCCTCCACTTT. It encodes CASSSSDRDSPLHF.

The chain links TRBV6-6 to TRBJ1-1, with no clear D. CDR1 and CDR2 from the germline V gene are MNHNY and SVGAGI (reference sequence). Trimming took off 4 bases at V and 4 bases at J, with 4 bases between the two ends. CDR3 size: 11 residues. The CDR3 DNA reads TGTGCCAGCAGTTGGGCCACTGAAGCTTTCTTT. Residues: CASSWATEAFF.

The chain combines TRBV6-2 or TRBV6-3 with TRBJ2-1, with D possibly matching TRBD2 (6 bases). Germline CDR1 is MNHEY and CDR2 is SVGEGT. Trimming pared 2 bases from V and 2 bases from J, leaving 16 bases between. The CDR3 length is 17 residues. Written as DNA, the CDR3 is TGTGCCAGCAGTTACGACCCGGAGGGTAAAACCTACAATGAGCAGTTCTTC. Amino acids: CASSYDPEGKTYNEQFF.

The genes are TRBV28 and TRBJ1-1; D is perhaps TRBD1 (5 bases). Germline loops: CDR1 MDHEN, CDR2 SYDVKM. Trimming shortened V by 4 bases and J by 5 bases, and 11 bases separated the two germline ends. The CDR3 runs 13 residues. CDR3 sequence (DNA): TGTGCCAGCAGTTACCCCAGGGATACTGAAGCTTTCTTT. It is translated as CASSYPRDTEAFF.

J is TRBJ2-2 and V is TRBV7-2; the match to TRBD2 covers 11 bases. CDR1 is SGHTA and CDR2 is FQGNSA in the germline V gene. Trimming removed 5 bases from V and 3 bases from J; junction bases left unmatched: 8. The CDR3 loop spans 17 amino acids. CDR3 nucleotide sequence: TGTGCCAGCAGCATACTAGCGGGGGCCGGCGACACCGGGGAGCTGTTTTTT. Translating gives CASSILAGAGDTGELFF.

The chain has TRBV30 and TRBJ2-5; D might be TRBD2 (6 bases). In germline, CDR1 is GTSNPN, CDR2 SVGIG (reference sequence). This CDR3 has 15 residues. The V and J ends lost 3 bases and 4 bases respectively, with 18 bases between them. CDR3 sequence reads: CAWRPFGRGVETQYF. CDR3 DNA sequence: TGTGCCTGGAGACCCTTTGGGCGGGGAGTAGAGACCCAGTACTTC.

The chain has TRBV28 and TRBJ1-5; TRBD1 matches 9 bases. Looked up from germline, CDR1 is MDHEN and CDR2 is SYDVKM. The CDR3 is 15 amino acids. Trimming at V came to 6 bases and at J to 2 bases, leaving 5 bases not matched to a gene. The CDR3 DNA reads as TGTGCCAGCAGACGGACAGGGGTCGGCAATCAGCCCCAGCATTTT. This translates into CASRRTGVGNQPQHF.

CDR3 sequence: CASSQPTGGQETQYF. The DNA of the CDR3 is TGTGCCAGCTCACAACCGACAGGGGGACAAGAGACCCAGTACTTC. This sequence joins TRBV18 and TRBJ2-5; 9 positions agree with TRBD1. The CDR3 consists of 15 residues. The germline V gene has CDR1 KGHSH and CDR2 LQKENI. Trimming cost V 4 bases and J 2 bases; bases outside gene matches: 5.

The J gene is TRBJ2-2, the V gene TRBV10-3; D is uncertain. The CDR3 consists of 15 residues. Germline values: CDR1 ENHRY, CDR2 SYGVKD. The ends were cut back, 0 bases at V and 10 bases at J, with 15 bases in the middle. The CDR3 DNA sequence: TGTGCCATCAGTGAGTCGGCGACCCGTACTAAGGAGCTGTTTTTT. This sequence encodes CAISESATRTKELFF.

The genes are TRBV6-4 and TRBJ2-6, with D unresolved. From germline, CDR1 is MRHNA and CDR2 SNTAGT. V was pared by 8 bases and J by 1 base, with 12 bases between. This CDR3 has 15 amino acids. The CDR3 nucleotides are TGTGCCAGCGAGTCTCCACCTTCTGGGGCCAACGTCCTGACTTTC. It specifies CASESPPSGANVLTF.

The rearrangement joins TRBV24-1 to TRBJ2-2, with 10 nucleotides matching TRBD1. V trimming: 3 bases; J trimming: 6 bases; junction bases outside the gene matches: 6. This CDR3 is built from 16 residues. Germline V gives CDR1 KGHDR, CDR2 SFDVKD. The CDR3 DNA reads as TGTGCCACCAGTGATCCGGGACAGGGGTTAGCCGGGGAGCTGTTTTTT. Its translation is CATSDPGQGLAGELFF.